The sequence of this T cell receptor beta chain was determined in a study of blood T cells in healthy people across ages. Overall study results and limits: Diversity estimated from one million T cells was considered an underestimate.

Through a sample-barcoded 5' primer and a J-beta primer mix, a second PCR was run for roughly 7 to 12 cycles. TCRdb independently ran MiXCR on the 5' RACE reads; one entry per CDR3 protein. The table lists approximately 1.5 million distinct CDR3 sequences, roughly 43% of them singletons, with about 4.1% in the top ten. All donors came from Russia, were Caucasian and healthy, and spanned ages roughly 6 to 95. For every donor, a draw yielded roughly 10 milliliters of peripheral blood. Every sample yielded at least 6.5 million isolated PBMCs. Concerning this clonotype: The target antigen is unknown. One end of the junction does not line up with germline, which may come from a read error.

The CDR3 contains 14 residues. Germline-derived CDR1 and CDR2 are LNHNV and YYDKDF (reference sequence). The origin of this receptor is a young woman in good health. The sample comprised blood. The chain has TRBV15 and TRBJ2-1; D is undetermined. CDR3 DNA sequence: TGTGCCACCAGCGGAGAAGTCCTCATACTAGAGCAGTTCTTC. Residues: CATSGEVLILEQFF. Combining the CDR3 with reference TRBV15 and TRBJ2-1 gives the whole variable domain DAMVIQNPRYQVTQFGKPVTLSCSQTLNHNVMYWYQQKSSQAPKLLFHYYDKDFNNEADTPDNFQSRRPNTSFCFLDIRSPGLGDTAMYLCATSGEVLILEQFFGPGTRLTVL.